Shown below are 9 T cell receptor beta chains from a single sample sequenced in a study of shared clonotypes between healthy human individuals. Sequencing used immunoSEQ multiplex PCR; TCRdb keeps in-frame clones, though not all of them. This sample yields roughly 500,000 clones, of which roughly 80% are seen a single time; approximately 11% belongs to the top ten. Material for sequencing was PBMCs. Source of these receptors: a woman between 40 and 55 years old in good health. Some clones in this sample may be carry-over from other donors' samples.

The CDR3 DNA follows: TGTGCCAGCAACAGGGGGCACACAGATACGCAGTATTTT. Translation: CASNRGHTDTQYF. The rearrangement links TRBV2 to TRBJ2-3; TRBD1 matches at 9 bases. CDR3 length: 13 residues. Germline CDR1 SNHLY, CDR2 FYNNEI. V lost 7 bases to trimming and J lost 2 bases; unmatched junction nucleotides: 1.

About this clone itself: This likely reflects a read error, since a far larger clone is one base away. V and J are TRBV18 and TRBJ1-1; no clear D gene. Between the trimmed V and J ends, which lost 4 bases and 0 bases, there was a span of 12 bases. The CDR3 length is 15 residues. In germline, CDR1 is KGHSH, CDR2 LQKENI. CDR3 sequence (DNA): TGTGCCAGCTCACTACTTGGGGATCTGAACACTGAAGCTTTCTTT. Protein product: CASSLLGDLNTEAFF.

The genes are TRBV30 and TRBJ2-5; TRBD2 matches at 7 bases. V trimming: 3 bases; J trimming: 5 bases; junction bases outside the gene matches: 3. The CDR3 spans 12 residues. Germline CDR1 reads GTSNPN; CDR2 reads SVGIG (reference sequence). DNA of the CDR3: TGTGCCTGGAGGCGGGAGACGGAGACCCAGTACTTC. It is translated as CAWRRETETQYF.

This clone was detected once. V gene TRBV27 combines with J gene TRBJ1-5; no reliable D call. CDR1 is MNHEY, CDR2 SMNVEV, per germline (reference sequence). The CDR3 is made up of 14 amino acids. V dropped 3 bases and J dropped 0 bases, with 6 bases sitting between them. The CDR3 nucleotides are TGTGCCAGCAGTTTGTCCTATAGCAATCAGCCCCAGCATTTT. This gives the protein CASSLSYSNQPQHF.

This chain links TRBV6-5 with TRBJ1-1; D might be TRBD1 (6 bases). V lost 5 bases and J lost 0, with 13 bases in between. Germline CDR1 reads MNHEY; CDR2 reads SVGAGI. The length of the CDR3 is 15 residues. The DNA of the CDR3 is TGTGCCAGCAGTCGTTCGGGGGGCTTGAACACTGAAGCTTTCTTT. This encodes CASSRSGGLNTEAFF.

The V gene is TRBV7-9, the J gene TRBJ2-7; no clear D gene. V gave up 1 base and J gave up 2 bases, with 9 bases separating them. CDR3 size: 14 residues. In germline, CDR1 is SEHNR, CDR2 FQNEAQ (reference sequence). CDR3 residues: CASSLGVDTYEQYF. The CDR3 region has the DNA TGTGCCAGCAGCTTAGGAGTCGATACCTACGAGCAGTACTTC.

This clone was observed once. The chain has TRBV7-6 and TRBJ2-2; D call uncertain. The CDR3 extends over 16 amino acids. Trimming removed 0 bases from V and 0 bases from J, with 8 bases in between. The germline gives CDR1 SGHVS, CDR2 FNYEAQ. The CDR3 here is CASSLARDPNTGELFF. In nucleotides, the CDR3 is TGTGCCAGCAGCTTAGCGCGAGATCCGAACACCGGGGAGCTGTTTTTT.

This chain links TRBV11-1 with TRBJ2-7, with 7 bases identical to TRBD1. This CDR3 comprises 15 residues. Germline trimming cut 4 bases from V and 0 bases from J; bases unmatched to any gene: 6. In germline, CDR1 is SGHAT, CDR2 FQDESV (reference sequence). CDR3 in amino acids: CASSSAGTVSYEQYF. DNA of the CDR3: TGTGCCAGCAGCTCGGCTGGGACAGTCTCCTACGAGCAGTACTTC.

This chain uses TRBV7-9 with TRBJ2-7; 7 bases are shared with TRBD2. V trimming: 4 bases; J trimming: 6 bases; junction bases outside the gene matches: 6. Per germline, CDR1 SEHNR and CDR2 FQNEAQ (reference sequence). The CDR3 has 13 amino acids. The CDR3 nucleotides read TGTGCCAGCAGCTGGACTAGGCTTGGCGAGCAGTACTTC. This translates into CASSWTRLGEQYF.